The 4 T cell receptor beta chains presented below share a single source sample, sequenced in a study of blood T cell repertoires in COVID-19. The protocol was immunoSEQ multiplex PCR, while the TCRdb copy is restricted to in-frame clones and leaves out a portion. The sample carries 150,000 to 200,000 clones, 80% to 90% recorded once. What was sequenced was PBMCs or T cells enriched from blood (not recorded which). These receptor sequences come from a man aged 50 to 60 who had recovered from COVID-19.

The CDR3: CASSPGTGSGNTIYF. CDR3 sequence (DNA): TGTGCCAGCAGCCCGGGGACAGGCTCTGGAAACACCATATATTTT. The chain has TRBV7-9 and TRBJ1-3, with 8 bases aligning to TRBD1. The junction had 3 bases not matched to a gene; V was cut back by 5 bases and J by 0 bases. CDR3 length: 15 residues. Germline CDR1 SEHNR, CDR2 FQNEAQ (reference sequence).

The chain is built from TRBV28 and TRBJ1-3; TRBD1 might be the D (6 bases). Germline CDR1 MDHEN, CDR2 SYDVKM. The CDR3 is made up of 14 amino acids. V shed 4 bases and J shed 4 bases, with 11 bases lying between them. Written as DNA, the CDR3 is TGTGCCAGCAGTTATTGGACAGAGGGAAACACCATATATTTT. Protein product: CASSYWTEGNTIYF.

CDR3 loop: CASSLVTSGTYNEQFF. In DNA form, the CDR3 reads TGTGCCAGCAGCTTAGTTACTAGCGGGACCTACAATGAGCAGTTCTTC. This chain links TRBV7-6 with TRBJ2-1; 10 positions agree with TRBD2. CDR1 and CDR2 (germline): SGHVS, FNYEAQ. The CDR3 loop spans 16 amino acids. Unmatched junction bases numbered 2, after V lost 1 base and J lost 2 bases.

V gene TRBV9 combines with J gene TRBJ2-2; the match to TRBD2 covers 8 bases. Trimming removed 0 bases from V and 2 bases from J; junction bases left unmatched: 9. The germline V gene has CDR1 SGDLS and CDR2 YYNGEE. This CDR3 is built from 18 residues. The CDR3 loop reads CASSVDKRGGPNTGELFF. In DNA, the CDR3 is TGTGCCAGCAGCGTAGATAAACGGGGGGGCCCCAACACCGGGGAGCTGTTTTTT.